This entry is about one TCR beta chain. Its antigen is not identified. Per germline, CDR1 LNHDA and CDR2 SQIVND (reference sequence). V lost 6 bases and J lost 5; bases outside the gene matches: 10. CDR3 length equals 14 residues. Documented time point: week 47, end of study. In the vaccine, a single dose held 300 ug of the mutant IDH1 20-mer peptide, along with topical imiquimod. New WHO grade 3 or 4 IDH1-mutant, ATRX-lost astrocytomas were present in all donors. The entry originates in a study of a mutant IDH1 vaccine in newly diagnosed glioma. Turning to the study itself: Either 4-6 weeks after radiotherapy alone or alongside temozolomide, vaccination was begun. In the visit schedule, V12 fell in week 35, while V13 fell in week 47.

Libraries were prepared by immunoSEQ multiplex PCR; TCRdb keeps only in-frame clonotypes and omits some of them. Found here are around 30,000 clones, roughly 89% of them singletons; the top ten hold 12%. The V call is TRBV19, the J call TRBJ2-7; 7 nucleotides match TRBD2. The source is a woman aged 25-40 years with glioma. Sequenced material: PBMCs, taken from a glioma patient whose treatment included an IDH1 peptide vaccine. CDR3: CASSPPGGMHEQYF. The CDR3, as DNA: TGTGCCAGTAGCCCCCCGGGGGGAATGCACGAGCAGTACTTC.